This T cell receptor beta chain came from a study of cytomegalovirus exposure and HLA in healthy donors. Study-wide results and caveats: A later analysis reported that several of the most significant clusters appeared to be linked to common viral pathogens, among them Epstein-Barr virus. Accurate predictions that matched the HLA-A and HLA-B alleles of most subjects were reportedly made from TCR beta sequences. A few of the chains that were CMV-associated were confirmed in vitro to be specific for CMV antigens.

In germline, CDR1 is SQVTM, CDR2 ANQGSEA. The ends lost 7 bases at V and 11 bases at J; junction bases unmatched: 13. This CDR3 has 13 amino acids. PCR used 60 Vbeta primers and 13 Jbeta primers. Here immunoSEQ multiplex PCR was the method, and the copy in TCRdb shows in-frame clones only, minus some. The repertoire holds 110,000 or so clones, with about four fifths as singletons. Points on this clone: The antigen is not known.

Sequencing was done on a sample of PBMCs. The V and J genes are TRBV29-1 and TRBJ2-3; 9 nucleotides agree with TRBD1. This sequence was found in a woman aged 25 to 45 in good health and CMV-seronegative. The CDR3 is CSAINPDRGKQYF. The CDR3 DNA follows: TGCAGCGCCATAAACCCAGACAGGGGGAAGCAGTATTTT.